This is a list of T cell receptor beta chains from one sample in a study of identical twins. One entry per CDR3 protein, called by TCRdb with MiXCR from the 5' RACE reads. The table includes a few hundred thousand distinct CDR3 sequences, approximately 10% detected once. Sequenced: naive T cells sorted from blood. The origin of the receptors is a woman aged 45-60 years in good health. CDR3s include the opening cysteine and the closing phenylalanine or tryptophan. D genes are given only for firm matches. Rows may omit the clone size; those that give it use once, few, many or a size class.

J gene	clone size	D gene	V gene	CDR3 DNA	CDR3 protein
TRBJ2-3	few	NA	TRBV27	TGTGCCAGCAGTTTAAATACGTGGGATACGCAGTATTTT	CASSLNTWDTQYF
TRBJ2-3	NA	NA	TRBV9	TGTGCCAGCAGCGTGTCCCCCAGAACAGATACGCAGTATTTT	CASSVSPRTDTQYF
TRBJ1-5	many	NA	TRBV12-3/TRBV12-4	TGTGCCAGCAGTTTATACGGGGTGAATCAGCCCCAGCATTTT	CASSLYGVNQPQHF
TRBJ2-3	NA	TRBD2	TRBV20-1	TGCAGTGCTAGAGACCCCGGGACTAACACAGATACGCAGTATTTT	CSARDPGTNTDTQYF
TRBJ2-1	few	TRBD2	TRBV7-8	TGTGCCAGCAGCTTAGCTGAGCGGGAGGGCGAGCAGTTCTTC	CASSLAEREGEQFF
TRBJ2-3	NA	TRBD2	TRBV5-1	TGCGCCAGCAGCTTGGCCGTGCTAGCGGGAAAGGGGGATTACACAGATACGCAGTATTTT	CASSLAVLAGKGDYTDTQYF
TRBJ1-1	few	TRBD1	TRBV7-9	TGTGCCAGCAGCTTTACACAGGGGGAAGAGGCTTTCTTT	CASSFTQGEEAFF
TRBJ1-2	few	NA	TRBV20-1	TGCAGTGCTCAGGGTTGGGATGGCTACACCTTC	CSAQGWDGYTF
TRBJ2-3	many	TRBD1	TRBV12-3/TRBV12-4	TGCGCCAGCAGCCCGGGACAGGGGTCAGATACGCAGTATTTT	CASSPGQGSDTQYF
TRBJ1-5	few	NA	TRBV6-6	TGTGCCAGCAGAGATACGGGGAATCAGCCCCAGCATTTT	CASRDTGNQPQHF
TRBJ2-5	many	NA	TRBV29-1	TGCAGCGTTGAGGAGGACAGACCCCAAGAGACCCAGTACTTC	CSVEEDRPQETQYF
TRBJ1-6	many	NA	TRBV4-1	TGCGCCAGCAGCCCCCAGGGAAGAGATTATAATTCACCCCTCCACTTT	CASSPQGRDYNSPLHF
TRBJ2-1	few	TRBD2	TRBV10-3	TGTGCCATCAGTAACAACCTAGCGGGAGGGGTAGATGAGCAGTTCTTC	CAISNNLAGGVDEQFF
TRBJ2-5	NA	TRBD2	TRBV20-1	TGCAGTGCTAGAGGGACTAGCGGGAGGGCCGGGAAGACCCAGTACTTC	CSARGTSGRAGKTQYF
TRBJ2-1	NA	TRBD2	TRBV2	TGTGCCAGCAGTGCAGCGACTAGCGGGATTAACTACAATGAGCAGTTCTTC	CASSAATSGINYNEQFF